This T cell receptor (beta chain) was observed in a study of T cells in Graves' hyperthyroidism and ophthalmopathy. Trimming removed 5 bases from V and 0 bases from J; junction bases left unmatched: 7. CDR1 and CDR2 (germline): SEHNR, FQNEAQ (reference sequence). The CDR3 length is 16 residues. The study's findings and limits: The majority of expanded thyroid clonotypes above 0.001 also appeared in blood.

The sample holds a few counts of this clonotype. Its antigen is currently unknown. Patients having uncontrolled infection, another autoimmune disease, pregnancy or lactation were not included. Template material for amplifying TCR beta CDR3 regions consisted of RNA transcripts. Using the HTBI primer set, a first-round RT-PCR was run on the TCR CDR3. TCRdb reprocessed the multiplex PCR reads via MiXCR and lists one record per CDR3 protein. The sample yields about 660,000 distinct CDR3 sequences, 40% to 55% seen once. J is TRBJ2-7 and V is TRBV7-9; 10 bases fit TRBD1. Sequenced material: peripheral blood or thyroid tissue (not recorded which). The receptor comes from an adult man with Graves' disease, either hyperthyroidism or ophthalmopathy (not recorded which). The CDR3 here is CASSQERTGGSYEQYF. The DNA for the CDR3 is TGTGCCAGCAGCCAAGAGAGGACAGGGGGCTCCTACGAGCAGTACTTC.